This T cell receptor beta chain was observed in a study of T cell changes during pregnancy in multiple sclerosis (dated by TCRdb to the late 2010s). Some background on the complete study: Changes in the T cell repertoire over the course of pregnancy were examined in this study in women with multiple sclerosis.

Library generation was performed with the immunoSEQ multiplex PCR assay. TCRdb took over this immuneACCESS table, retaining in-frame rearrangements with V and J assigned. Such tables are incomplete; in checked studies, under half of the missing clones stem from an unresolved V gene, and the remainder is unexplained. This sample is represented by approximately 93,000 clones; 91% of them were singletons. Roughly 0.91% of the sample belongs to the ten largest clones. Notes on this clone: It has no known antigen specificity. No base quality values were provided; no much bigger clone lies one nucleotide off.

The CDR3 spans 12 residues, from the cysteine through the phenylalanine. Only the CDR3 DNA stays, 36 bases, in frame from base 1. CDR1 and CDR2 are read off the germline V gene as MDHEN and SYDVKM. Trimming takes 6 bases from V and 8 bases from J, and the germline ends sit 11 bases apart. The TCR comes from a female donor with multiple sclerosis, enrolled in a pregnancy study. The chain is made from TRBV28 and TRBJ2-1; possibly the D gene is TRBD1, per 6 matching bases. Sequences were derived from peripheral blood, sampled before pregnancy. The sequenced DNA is TGTGCCAGCAGGTACAGGGTGGATGAGCAGTTCTTC. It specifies CASRYRVDEQFF.